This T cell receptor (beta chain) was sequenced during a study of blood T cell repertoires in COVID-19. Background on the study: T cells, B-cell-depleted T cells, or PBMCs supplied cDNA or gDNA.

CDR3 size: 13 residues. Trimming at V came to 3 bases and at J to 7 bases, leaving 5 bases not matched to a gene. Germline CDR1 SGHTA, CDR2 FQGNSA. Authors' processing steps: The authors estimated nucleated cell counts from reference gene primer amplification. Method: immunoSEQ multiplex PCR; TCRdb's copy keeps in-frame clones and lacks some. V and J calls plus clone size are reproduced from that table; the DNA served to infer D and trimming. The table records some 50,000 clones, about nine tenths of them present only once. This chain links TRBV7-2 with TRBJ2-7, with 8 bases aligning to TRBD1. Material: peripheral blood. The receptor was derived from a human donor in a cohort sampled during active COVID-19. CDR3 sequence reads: CASSFWTGREQYF. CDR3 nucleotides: TGTGCCAGCAGCTTCTGGACAGGGAGGGAGCAGTACTTC.